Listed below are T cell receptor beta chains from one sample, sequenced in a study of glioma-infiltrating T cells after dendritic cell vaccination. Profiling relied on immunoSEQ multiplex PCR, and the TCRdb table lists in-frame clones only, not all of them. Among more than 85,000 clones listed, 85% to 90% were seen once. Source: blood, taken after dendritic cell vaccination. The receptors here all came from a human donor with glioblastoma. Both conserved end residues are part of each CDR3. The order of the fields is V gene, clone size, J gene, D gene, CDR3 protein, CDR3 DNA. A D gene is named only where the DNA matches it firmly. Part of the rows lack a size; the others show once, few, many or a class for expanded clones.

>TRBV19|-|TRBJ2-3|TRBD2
CASSIRLLAGGADTQYF
TGTGCCAGTAGTATAAGACTACTAGCGGGAGGGGCAGATACGCAGTATTTT
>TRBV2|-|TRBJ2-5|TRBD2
CASNSPSGRGGQYF
TGTGCCAGCAACTCCCCTAGCGGGAGGGGGGGGCAGTACTTC
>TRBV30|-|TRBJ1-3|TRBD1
CAWRPRQGTSGNTIYF
TGTGCCTGGAGGCCCAGACAGGGAACGTCCGGAAACACCATATATTTT
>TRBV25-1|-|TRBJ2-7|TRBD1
CASSGDSYEQYF
TGTGCCAGCAGTGGGGACAGCTACGAGCAGTACTTC
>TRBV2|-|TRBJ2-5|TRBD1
CASSELQGQETQYF
TGTGCCAGCAGTGAATTACAGGGGCAAGAGACCCAGTACTTC
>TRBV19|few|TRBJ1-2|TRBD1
CASSLDRGDYGYTF
TGTGCCAGTAGTCTCGACAGGGGCGACTATGGCTACACCTTC
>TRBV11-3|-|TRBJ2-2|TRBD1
CASGSRGTGNTGELFF
TGTGCCAGCGGTTCCCGCGGGACAGGGAACACCGGGGAGCTGTTTTTT
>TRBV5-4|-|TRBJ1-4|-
CASSPERGTNEKLFF
TGTGCCAGCAGCCCTGAAAGGGGCACTAATGAAAAACTGTTTTTT
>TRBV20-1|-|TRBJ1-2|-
CSALSGDGYTF
TGCAGTGCTCTTTCAGGGGATGGCTACACCTTC
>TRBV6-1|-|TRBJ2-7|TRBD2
CASSEAISGTPTYEQYF
TGTGCCAGCAGTGAAGCGATTAGCGGGACACCGACTTACGAGCAGTACTTC
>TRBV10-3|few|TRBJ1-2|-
CASSEVETVGYGYTF
TGTGCCAGCAGTGAAGTTGAGACAGTGGGCTATGGCTACACCTTC
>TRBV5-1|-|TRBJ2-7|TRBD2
CASSLAPAGGYYEQYF
TGCGCCAGCAGCTTGGCGCCGGCGGGGGGTTACTACGAGCAGTACTTC
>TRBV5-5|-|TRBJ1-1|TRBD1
CASSFGQGGTEAFF
TGTGCCAGCAGCTTTGGACAGGGGGGCACTGAAGCTTTCTTT
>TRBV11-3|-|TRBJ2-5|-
CASSSRETQYF
TGTGCCAGCAGCTCGAGGGAGACCCAGTACTTC
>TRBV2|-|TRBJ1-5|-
CASSEGSDSNQPQHF
TGTGCCAGCAGTGAAGGGAGCGATAGCAATCAGCCCCAGCATTTT